The 3 T cell receptor beta chains listed next were all sequenced from one sample in a study of CD8 T cells in ankylosing spondylitis. Study-level findings and limits: Blood from ankylosing spondylitis patients appeared to carry a characteristic eight-variant TCR beta motif.

MiXCR, run by TCRdb on the 5' RACE reads, gives a single entry per CDR3 protein. This table holds tens of thousands of distinct CDR3 sequences, approximately 9.6% found once. For these receptors, no antigen is known. Sequencing input: blood, either unsorted or a sorted T cell fraction (not recorded which). The receptor set was obtained from a male donor with ankylosing spondylitis.

There are a few counts of this clonotype. The chain employs TRBV15 and TRBJ2-5; D unresolved. This CDR3 has 17 amino acids. Germline V gene data show CDR1 as LNHNV and CDR2 as YYDKDF (reference sequence). V lost 0 bases and J 2 bases, leaving 16 bases between the germline ends. The CDR3 reads CATSRDAHRSEQETQYF. The CDR3 DNA sequence: TGTGCCACCAGCAGAGATGCCCACAGAAGCGAGCAAGAGACCCAGTACTTC.

This clonotype was seen at least ten times. The chain employs TRBV7-2 and TRBJ1-2; D remains unclear. Germline V gene sequence: CDR1 SGHTA, CDR2 FQGNSA. The CDR3 contains 14 residues. Trimming took 4 bases from V and 4 from J, leaving 13 bases between them. The CDR3 DNA follows: TGTGCCAGCAGCTATGACGGAGACCCCTATGGCTACACCTTC. Translated: CASSYDGDPYGYTF.

This clonotype came up many times. The gene calls are TRBV14 and TRBJ2-3; 12 bases map to TRBD2. CDR1 and CDR2 from the germline V gene are SGHDN and FVKESK. The CDR3 is 16 residues long. Trimming took 3 bases from V and 4 from J; bases not matched to a gene: 5. The CDR3 is CASSHGLAGMADTQYF. The DNA of the CDR3 is TGTGCCAGCAGCCATGGACTAGCGGGAATGGCAGATACGCAGTATTTT.